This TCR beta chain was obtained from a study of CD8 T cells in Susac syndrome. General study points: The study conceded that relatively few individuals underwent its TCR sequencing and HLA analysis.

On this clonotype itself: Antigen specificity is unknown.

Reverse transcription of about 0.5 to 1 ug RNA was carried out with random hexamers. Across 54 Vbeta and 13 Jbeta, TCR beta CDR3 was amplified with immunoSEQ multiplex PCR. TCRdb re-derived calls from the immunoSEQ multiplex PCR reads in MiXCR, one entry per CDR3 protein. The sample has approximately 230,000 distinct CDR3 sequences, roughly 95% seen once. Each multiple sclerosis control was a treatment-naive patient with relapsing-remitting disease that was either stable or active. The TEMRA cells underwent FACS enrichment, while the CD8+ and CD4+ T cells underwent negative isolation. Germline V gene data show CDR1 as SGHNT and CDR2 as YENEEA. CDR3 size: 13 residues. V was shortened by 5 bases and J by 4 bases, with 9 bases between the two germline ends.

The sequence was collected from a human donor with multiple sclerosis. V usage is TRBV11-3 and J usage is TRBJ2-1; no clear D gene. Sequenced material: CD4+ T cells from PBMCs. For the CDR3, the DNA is TGTGCCAGCAGCCCCGCCGGGTACAATGAGCAGTTCTTC. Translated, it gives CASSPAGYNEQFF.